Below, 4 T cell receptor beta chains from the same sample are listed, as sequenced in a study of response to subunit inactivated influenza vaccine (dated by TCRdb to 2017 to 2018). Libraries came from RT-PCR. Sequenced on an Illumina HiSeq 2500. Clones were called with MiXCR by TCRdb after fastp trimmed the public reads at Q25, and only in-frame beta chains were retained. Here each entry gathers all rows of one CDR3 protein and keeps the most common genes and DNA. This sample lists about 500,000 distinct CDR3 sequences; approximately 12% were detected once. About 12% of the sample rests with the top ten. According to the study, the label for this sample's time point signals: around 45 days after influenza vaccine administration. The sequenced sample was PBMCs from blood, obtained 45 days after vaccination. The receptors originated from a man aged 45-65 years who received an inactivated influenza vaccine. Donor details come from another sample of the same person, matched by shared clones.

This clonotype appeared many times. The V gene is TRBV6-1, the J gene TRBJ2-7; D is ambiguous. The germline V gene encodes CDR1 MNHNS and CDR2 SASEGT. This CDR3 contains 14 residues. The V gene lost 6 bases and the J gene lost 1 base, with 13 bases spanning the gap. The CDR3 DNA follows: TGTGCCAGCAGCCCCGCTGGGTCTTCCTACGAGCAGTACTTC. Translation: CASSPAGSSYEQYF.

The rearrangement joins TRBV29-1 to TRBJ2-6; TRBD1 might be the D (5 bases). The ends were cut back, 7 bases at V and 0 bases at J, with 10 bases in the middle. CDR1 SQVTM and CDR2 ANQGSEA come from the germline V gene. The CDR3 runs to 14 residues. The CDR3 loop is CSARQTSGANVLTF. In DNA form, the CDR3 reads TGCAGCGCCCGACAGACCTCTGGGGCCAACGTCCTGACTTTC.

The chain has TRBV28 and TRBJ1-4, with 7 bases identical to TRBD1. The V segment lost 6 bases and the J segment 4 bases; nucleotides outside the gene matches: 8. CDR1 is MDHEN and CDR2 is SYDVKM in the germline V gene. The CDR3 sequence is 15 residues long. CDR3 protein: CASRLDRVVNEKLFF. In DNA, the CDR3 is TGTGCCAGCAGATTAGACAGGGTCGTTAATGAAAAACTGTTTTTT.

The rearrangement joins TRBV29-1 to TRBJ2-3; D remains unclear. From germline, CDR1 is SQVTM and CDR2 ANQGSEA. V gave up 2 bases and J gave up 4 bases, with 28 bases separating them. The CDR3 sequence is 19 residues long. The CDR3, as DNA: TGCAGCGTTGAATGGCCTATGGGCCCAACCAGGCGAGTAGCAGATACGCAGTATTTT. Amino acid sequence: CSVEWPMGPTRRVADTQYF.